The rows below give T cell receptor beta chains drawn from one sample of a study of cytomegalovirus exposure and HLA in healthy donors. This table comes from immunoSEQ multiplex PCR, and its TCRdb copy is limited to in-frame clones, with some not included. Found here are approximately 240,000 clones, roughly 91% of them singletons; the top ten hold 1%. Sequenced sample: PBMCs. The receptor source for this set is a woman between 18 and 29 years old in good health and CMV-seronegative. The CDR3 runs from the conserved cysteine through the conserved F or W.

v_gene | CDR3aa
TRBV25-1 | CASSESVLAGYAEQYF
TRBV7-8 | CASSSSRVGYEQYF
TRBV7-6 | CASSLVRGPKNNEQFF
TRBV6-5 | CASSYEGGSEQFF
TRBV18 | CASSPSSGGASYNEQFF
TRBV1 | CTSSFDRGPPNQPQHF
TRBV19 | CATDDGSETQYF
TRBV15 | CATSRDSAYEQYF
TRBV11-2 | CASSLDAGGFYEQYF
TRBV7-2 | CASSPRFSGANVLTF
TRBV10-1 | CASSESPSGGDTQYF
TRBV4-1 | CASSPTRTGLNQPQHF
TRBV15 | CATSKNFDVNGKLLFGGETQYF
TRBV7-2 | CASSLGSVQPGYEQYF
TRBV15 | CATSRDSAPSNEQYF
TRBV10-1 | CASSPPIGRGQPQHF
TRBV6-1 | CASSRQGAWEKLFF
TRBV27 | CASSLSQGNEKLFF
TRBV6-5 | CASRPLRTEDTLFF
TRBV30 | CAWSVGGGIAFF
TRBV10-1 | CASTGQGIYSNQPQHF
TRBV29-1 | CSVSVYQETQYF
TRBV30 | CAWSPGTGVNSPLHF
TRBV18 | CASSLYTSSYEQYF
TRBV7-7 | CASSLSGTGGLYEQYF
TRBV4-1 | CASSQGLGGPYEQYF
TRBV13 | CASSLGWGATNEKLFF
TRBV27 | CASRHIPGQGTEAFF
TRBV7-9 | CASSLGGLGNEQFF
TRBV4-1 | CASSQGRGGRTDTQYF
TRBV5-1 | CASSGGGIENEQFF
TRBV7-9 | CASSLSGTGRNEKLFF
TRBV20-1 | CSAQGNQPQHF
TRBV11-3 | CASSLGDSSTYLDEQFF
TRBV18 | CASSPGQGASNYGYTF
TRBV7-2 | CASSSDRRWETQYF
TRBV4-1 | CASSHSSGTGLLWQFF
TRBV9 | CASSVAGDLANYGYTF
TRBV2 | CASRAPTSSTDTQYF
TRBV13 | CASSLGGGGAPRFSYEQYF